These T cell receptor beta chains were read from a single sample in a study of neurological immune-mediated disorders. TCRdb processed the 5' RACE reads anew with MiXCR; each CDR3 protein has one entry. The sample records some 45,000 distinct CDR3 sequences, around 12% being singletons. The sequenced sample was PBMCs. The receptors stem from a male donor with HTLV-1-associated myelopathy (HAM/TSP). CDR3s include the opening cysteine and the closing phenylalanine or tryptophan. D genes are given only for firm matches. Size tells how often a clone was seen (once, few, many) or the class of an expanded clone, and some rows leave it out.

D gene,clone size,J gene,V gene,CDR3 protein,CDR3 DNA
NA,NA,TRBJ2-5,TRBV6-2/TRBV6-3,CASSWGATVQETQYF,TGTGCCAGCAGTTGGGGGGCCACCGTCCAAGAGACCCAGTACTTC
NA,many,TRBJ1-5,TRBV6-2/TRBV6-3,CASSIAPPSTGYSNQPQHF,TGTGCCAGCAGCATAGCCCCACCCTCGACAGGATATAGCAATCAGCCCCAGCATTTT
NA,many,TRBJ1-6,TRBV6-5,CASSSTGWYNSPLHF,TGTGCCAGCAGTTCCACAGGGTGGTATAATTCACCCCTCCACTTT
NA,many,TRBJ1-3,TRBV2,CATRPGEGGNTIYF,TGTGCCACCCGCCCAGGGGAGGGTGGAAACACCATATATTTT
NA,many,TRBJ1-5,TRBV20-1,CSAQLPGRVQQPQHF,TGCAGTGCTCAACTCCCGGGGAGGGTGCAGCAGCCCCAGCATTTT
NA,many,TRBJ1-5,TRBV20-1,CSALGLTEPQHF,TGCAGTGCTTTAGGTCTGACAGAGCCCCAGCATTTT
NA,NA,TRBJ2-3,TRBV5-1,CASSFYICSARGQGEDTQYF,NA
TRBD1,many,TRBJ1-5,TRBV15,CATSRGQGNNQPQHF,TGTGCCACCAGCAGAGGACAGGGAAACAATCAGCCCCAGCATTTT
NA,NA,TRBJ1-1,TRBV5-1,CASSFALRGTEAFF,TGCGCCAGCAGCTTTGCACTACGTGGGACTGAAGCTTTCTTT
NA,many,TRBJ2-7,TRBV20-1,CSARLTYEQYF,TGCAGTGCTAGACTCACCTACGAGCAGTACTTC
NA,many,TRBJ1-6,TRBV20-1,CSAGGSESPLHF,TGCAGTGCTGGAGGTTCGGAATCACCCCTCCACTTT
NA,NA,TRBJ2-2,TRBV2,CASQVGTGELFF,TGTGCCAGCCAGGTCGGCACCGGGGAGCTGTTTTTT
NA,many,TRBJ2-5,TRBV5-1,CASSLGRFQETQYF,TGCGCCAGCAGCTTGGGAAGGTTCCAAGAGACCCAGTACTTC
NA,many,TRBJ2-2,TRBV20-1,CSARRGEDTGELFF,TGCAGTGCTAGAAGGGGCGAGGACACCGGGGAGCTGTTTTTT
NA,NA,TRBJ1-1,TRBV7-9,CASSLMESGTEAFF,TGTGCCAGCAGCTTAATGGAGTCGGGCACTGAAGCTTTCTTT
NA,once,TRBJ1-5,TRBV6-2/TRBV6-3,CASKTRVDRPQHF,TGTGCCAGCAAGACTAGGGTGGATCGGCCCCAGCATTTT
NA,many,TRBJ1-5,TRBV9,CASSLGHQSNQPQHF,TGTGCCAGCAGCCTGGGACACCAAAGCAATCAGCCCCAGCATTTT
TRBD1,many,TRBJ2-5,TRBV20-1,CSADRVREETQYF,TGCAGTGCTGACAGGGTGCGGGAAGAGACCCAGTACTTC
TRBD1,many,TRBJ2-7,TRBV6-5,CASRRTGLIEQYF,TGTGCCAGCCGAAGGACAGGGTTGATCGAGCAGTACTTC
TRBD2,few,TRBJ2-1,TRBV5-1,CASSLVLAGDFEQFF,TGCGCCAGCAGCTTGGTATTAGCGGGGGATTTTGAGCAGTTCTTC
TRBD1,many,TRBJ1-1,TRBV5-1,CASSSGQPNTEAFF,TGCGCCAGCAGCTCGGGACAGCCGAACACTGAAGCTTTCTTT
TRBD1,many,TRBJ1-5,TRBV4-1,CASSQRPRQGSNQPQHF,TGCGCCAGCAGCCAAAGGCCCCGACAGGGTAGCAATCAGCCCCAGCATTTT
NA,many,TRBJ1-2,TRBV9,CASSVENTNYGYTF,TGTGCCAGCAGCGTAGAAAACACCAACTATGGCTACACCTTC
NA,many,TRBJ2-5,TRBV7-9,CASRGPIQETQYF,TGTGCCAGCAGAGGTCCTATTCAAGAGACCCAGTACTTC
NA,many,TRBJ2-6,TRBV20-1,CSARAGSGANVLTF,TGCAGTGCTAGAGCTGGGTCTGGGGCCAACGTCCTGACTTTC
TRBD2,many,TRBJ2-5,TRBV5-5,CASSLGPTSGVGETQYF,TGTGCCAGCAGCTTGGGGCCTACTAGCGGGGTGGGAGAGACCCAGTACTTC
TRBD1,many,TRBJ1-1,TRBV4-1,CASSQRDRGAEAFF,TGCGCCAGCAGCCAGCGGGACAGAGGAGCCGAAGCTTTCTTT
TRBD1,many,TRBJ2-5,TRBV12-3/TRBV12-4,CASSGQGAFGTQYF,TGTGCCAGCAGCGGACAGGGGGCTTTCGGGACCCAGTACTTC
NA,many,TRBJ1-5,TRBV15,CATSREGERQPQHF,TGTGCCACCAGCAGAGAGGGGGAGCGCCAGCCCCAGCATTTT
NA,many,TRBJ2-3,TRBV28,CASSLRGTDTQYF,TGTGCCAGCAGTTTACGGGGCACAGATACGCAGTATTTT
TRBD1,many,TRBJ1-1,TRBV15,CATSRPNRGLNTEAFF,TGTGCCACCAGCAGGCCGAACAGGGGACTGAACACTGAAGCTTTCTTT
NA,many,TRBJ2-2,TRBV9,CASSVGGSIGELFF,TGTGCCAGCAGCGTAGGAGGGTCGATCGGGGAGCTGTTTTTT
TRBD1,many,TRBJ2-1,TRBV9,CASSVFNPGQGTYNEQFF,TGTGCCAGCAGCGTATTTAACCCGGGACAGGGGACCTACAATGAGCAGTTCTTC
NA,many,TRBJ1-4,TRBV7-2,CASSLGYAEKLFF,TGTGCCAGCAGCTTAGGGTACGCGGAAAAACTGTTTTTT
TRBD1,many,TRBJ2-5,TRBV7-6,CASSTWTGGQETQYF,TGTGCCAGCAGCACCTGGACAGGGGGGCAAGAGACCCAGTACTTC
NA,many,TRBJ2-7,TRBV7-2,CASSLESGPIPYEQYF,TGTGCCAGCAGCTTAGAGTCGGGGCCCATTCCCTACGAGCAGTACTTC
TRBD1,many,TRBJ1-4,TRBV5-1,CASSLQGFGVDEKLFF,TGCGCCAGCAGCCTACAGGGGTTCGGGGTTGATGAAAAACTGTTTTTT
NA,many,TRBJ1-1,TRBV6-5,CASSPRGRSTEAFF,TGTGCCAGCAGCCCCCGGGGAAGGAGCACTGAAGCTTTCTTT
TRBD1,many,TRBJ2-5,TRBV12-3/TRBV12-4,CASKTGDQETQYF,TGTGCCAGCAAAACAGGGGACCAAGAGACCCAGTACTTC
NA,many,TRBJ2-7,TRBV2,CASSEAPLRTGLDYEQYF,TGTGCCAGCAGTGAAGCTCCGTTGCGAACGGGACTGGACTACGAGCAGTACTTC
NA,many,TRBJ2-5,TRBV20-1,CSAREETQYF,TGCAGTGCTAGGGAAGAGACCCAGTACTTC
TRBD1,many,TRBJ1-1,TRBV5-1,CASSPGTGNTEAFF,TGCGCCAGCAGCCCCGGGACAGGGAACACTGAAGCTTTCTTT
NA,NA,TRBJ2-5,TRBV12-3/TRBV12-4,CASRLVWEETQYF,TGTGCCAGCCGACTAGTCTGGGAAGAGACCCAGTACTTC